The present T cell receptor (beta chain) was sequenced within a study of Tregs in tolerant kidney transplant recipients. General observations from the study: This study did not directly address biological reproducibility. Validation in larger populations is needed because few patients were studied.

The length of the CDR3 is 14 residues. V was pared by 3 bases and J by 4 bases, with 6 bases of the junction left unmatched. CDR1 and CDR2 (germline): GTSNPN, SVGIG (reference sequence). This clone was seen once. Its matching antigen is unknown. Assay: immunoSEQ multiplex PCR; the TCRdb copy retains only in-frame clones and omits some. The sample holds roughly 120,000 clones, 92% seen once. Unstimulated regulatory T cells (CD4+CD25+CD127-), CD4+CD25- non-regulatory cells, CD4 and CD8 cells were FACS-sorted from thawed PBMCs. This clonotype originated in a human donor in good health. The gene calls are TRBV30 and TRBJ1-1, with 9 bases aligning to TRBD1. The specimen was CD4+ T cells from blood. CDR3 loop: CAWSQTGGGTEAFF. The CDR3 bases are TGTGCCTGGAGCCAGACAGGGGGGGGCACTGAAGCTTTCTTT.